The rows below give T cell receptor beta chains drawn from one sample of a study of Graves' ophthalmopathy and Graves' hyperthyroidism. TCRdb ran MiXCR on the multiplex PCR reads and lists one entry per CDR3 protein. The sample carries 650,000 to 900,000 distinct CDR3 sequences, 35% to 50% recorded once. Sequences were obtained from peripheral blood. These receptors were collected from an adult man with Graves' ophthalmopathy. The CDR3 runs from the conserved cysteine through the conserved F or W. A D gene is named only where the DNA matches it firmly. Some rows have no size entry. The others give once, few or many, or a class for an expanded clone.

d_gene,j_gene,v_gene,abundance,CDR3aa,CDR3nt
TRBD1,TRBJ2-5,TRBV7-2,few,CASSSGTGQKETQYF,TGTGCCAGCAGCTCTGGGACAGGCCAAAAAGAGACCCAGTACTTC
TRBD2,TRBJ2-2,TRBV25-1,once,CASSIVGLDSTGELFF,TGTGCCAGTAGTATAGTGGGACTAGACAGTACCGGGGAGCTGTTTTTT
.,TRBJ2-6,TRBV10-3,.,CASSSTGYSGANVLTF,TGTGCCAGCAGTTCCACAGGGTACTCTGGGGCCAACGTCCTGACTTTC
.,TRBJ2-7,TRBV19,.,CASSLRGFGDEQYF,TGTGCCAGTAGTCTCCGGGGTTTTGGCGACGAGCAGTACTTC
.,TRBJ1-2,TRBV10-3,many,CAISESQQPNYGYTF,TGTGCCATCAGTGAGTCCCAACAGCCAAACTATGGCTACACCTTC
.,TRBJ1-6,TRBV19,few,CASSIQGVGNSPLHF,TGTGCCAGTAGTATTCAGGGAGTCGGGAATTCACCCCTCCACTTT
TRBD1,TRBJ2-7,TRBV28,once,CASSQGVGTADYEQYF,TGTGCCAGCAGCCAAGGGGTGGGGACAGCCGACTACGAGCAGTACTTC
.,TRBJ2-5,TRBV7-6,few,CASSLGIPAVGLNETQYF,TGTGCCAGCAGCCTCGGAATTCCAGCGGTGGGCCTTAATGAGACCCAGTACTTC
TRBD1,TRBJ1-2,TRBV13,.,CASSQQGIDGYTF,TGTGCCAGCAGCCAACAGGGGATCGATGGCTACACCTTC
.,TRBJ2-7,TRBV7-9,few,CASSQGRDYEQYF,TGCGCCAGCAGCCAAGGACGGGACTACGAGCAGTACTTC
TRBD1,TRBJ1-4,TRBV7-9,many,CASSLITGGVEEKLFF,TGTGCCAGCAGCTTAATAACAGGGGGGGTTGAAGAAAAACTGTTTTTT
.,TRBJ1-5,TRBV7-6,.,CASSLAAGNGQPQHF,TGTGCCAGCAGCTTAGCGGCCGGGAACGGTCAGCCCCAGCATTTT
.,TRBJ2-7,TRBV7-9,few,CASSSSRTAYEQYF,TGTGCCAGCAGCTCAAGCCGGACGGCCTACGAGCAGTACTTC
.,TRBJ1-1,TRBV19,.,CASSISPGVNTEAFF,TGTGCCAGTAGTATTTCCCCAGGGGTGAACACTGAAGCTTTCTTT
TRBD1,TRBJ2-7,TRBV29-1,.,CSVETGQGVASEQYF,TGCAGCGTTGAAACGGGACAGGGGGTGGCGAGTGAGCAGTACTTC
.,TRBJ1-6,TRBV29-1,.,CSDSGAGERNSPLHF,TGCAGCGACTCGGGGGCAGGGGAGAGGAATTCACCCCTCCACTTT
TRBD1,TRBJ1-2,TRBV2,.,CASRGTGHYGYTF,TGTGCCAGCCGAGGGACAGGGCACTATGGCTACACCTTC
.,TRBJ2-7,TRBV7-2,many,CASSTAALYEQYF,TGTGCCAGCAGCACAGCGGCGCTCTACGAGCAGTACTTC
TRBD1,TRBJ2-2,TRBV20-1,few,CSAGQGMGDTGELFF,TGCAGTGCCGGACAGGGGATGGGTGACACCGGGGAGCTGTTTTTT
.,TRBJ2-7,TRBV5-1,.,CASSSSGVTYEQYF,TGCGCCAGCAGCTCAAGCGGTGTTACCTACGAGCAGTACTTC
TRBD2,TRBJ2-5,TRBV20-1,few,CSASLAGTGETQYF,TGCAGTGCTAGTCTAGCGGGAACCGGCGAGACCCAGTACTTC
TRBD1,TRBJ2-7,TRBV29-1,many,CSVAGTGDYEQYF,TGCAGCGTAGCCGGGACAGGAGACTACGAGCAGTACTTC
.,TRBJ2-5,TRBV12-3/TRBV12-4,.,CASSPTGDLETQYF,TGTGCCAGCAGTCCCACCGGGGACTTAGAGACCCAGTACTTC
TRBD1,TRBJ1-2,TRBV7-9,few,CASRKSTGRYDYGYTF,TGTGCCAGCAGGAAATCGACAGGGAGGTATGACTATGGCTACACCTTC
.,TRBJ2-5,TRBV20-1,many,CSAGPTTETQYF,TGCAGTGCGGGACCGACAACAGAGACCCAGTACTTC
.,TRBJ1-4,TRBV19,many,CASSIGSANEKLFF,TGTGCCAGTAGTATAGGTTCGGCTAATGAAAAACTGTTTTTT
.,TRBJ2-2,TRBV7-9,.,CASSGASFGTGELFF,TGTGCCAGCAGCGGAGCTAGCTTCGGCACCGGGGAGCTGTTTTTT
.,TRBJ2-5,TRBV7-9,few,CASIWGWGDSQETQYF,TGTGCCAGCATCTGGGGCTGGGGAGACTCCCAAGAGACCCAGTACTTC